This TCR beta chain was identified in a study of CD8+ T cells in alopecia areata (dated by TCRdb to about 2018). Regarding the study in general: The treated patients took part in an open-label pilot trial in which moderate-to-severe alopecia areata was treated with oral tofacitinib at 5 to 10 mg twice daily. Tofacitinib was given for 6 to 18 months, followed by 6 months of follow-up off drug to assess delayed response and recurrence. For the treated patients, the SALT score, which quantifies what percentage of scalp surface area is affected, served as the measure of disease severity. High-throughput TCRbeta sequencing was used to examine T cell clonal expansion in alopecia areata in both the C3H/HeJ mouse model and human patients. Human TCRbeta sequencing covered scalp tissue and sorted CD4+ and CD8+ peripheral blood T cells from patchy and totalis/universalis alopecia areata patients and healthy controls. Tofacitinib-treated patients had biopsies at baseline and at 4 and 24 weeks of treatment, with a later scalp biopsy in several patients. Scalp clonality was compared across normal scalp (n=4), patchy alopecia areata scalp (n=8), and alopecia totalis/universalis scalp (n=8). RNA came from the PAXgene miRNA kit for fixed scalp, the miRNeasy kit for PBMCs, and the RNeasy kit for mouse skin. TCRbeta CDR3 regions were amplified by immunoSEQ multiplex PCR using 35 Vbeta forward and 13 Jbeta reverse primers. General conclusions and limits of the study: Lesional scalp, especially in alopecia totalis/universalis, showed higher clonality and more expanded CD8+ clones than normal scalp, suggesting antigenic drive. Unlike mouse skin, where gammadelta T cells dominate, normal human skin contains resident alphabeta T cells that get sequenced too, which complicates analysis of the scalp TCR repertoire. With tofacitinib, both scalp clonality and the number of expanded CD8+ clones among the top 100 scalp clones went down significantly. The treated cohort was small, with a single nonresponder, so links between baseline CD8+ expansion and response need larger studies. Shared TCR sequences between patients were less evident than in mice, which may be partly attributable to HLA diversity in the patient population. During tofacitinib treatment, many expanded lesional clones remained in scalp and blood, and this persistence may partly explain relapse after treatment is stopped.

V gives up 0 bases and J gives up 6 bases, and the segment between their germline ends measures 8 bases. Measured from the cysteine to the phenylalanine, the CDR3 is 12 residues long. Only the CDR3 part of the read is kept: 36 bases, read in frame from the first base. The germline V gene (reference sequence) yields GTSNPN for CDR1 and SVGIG for CDR2. The library was obtained by the immunoSEQ multiplex PCR assay. For TCR sequencing, RNA was extracted from every sample and reverse transcribed into cDNA to serve as template. First-strand cDNA was synthesized using SuperScript III with a 2:1 mix of oligo-dT and random hexamers. Amplification bias was assessed with a synthetic immune receptor repertoire, and residual bias was removed computationally. The authors' analysis ran thus. Raw reads were preprocessed to remove errors, and CDR3 was defined according to IMGT conventions as the region from the conserved cysteine to phenylalanine. Clonality was computed by normalizing Shannon entropy by log2 of the number of productive unique TCRs and subtracting the result from 1. CD4 or CD8 identity of scalp clones was inferred by cross-referencing scalp TCRbeta sequences with sorted blood CD4 and CD8 repertoires. The table was pulled from immuneACCESS by TCRdb, which kept in-frame rearrangements only. Such tables lose some clones; where checked, under half of the loss comes from unresolved V genes, and the rest has no known cause. V and J calls and clone size come straight from that table; D and trimming were deduced from the DNA. The table for this sample lists about 210,000 clones; around two fifths of them were counted only once. Around 3% of the sample rests with the top ten.

Reading the label with the study, this specimen's treatment or condition is: oral pan-JAK inhibitor, 5-10 mg twice daily. Lesional scalp punch biopsies and peripheral blood were collected from alopecia areata patients. After PBMCs were isolated by density centrifugation and stained for CD3, CD4 and CD8, a FACSAria was used to sort CD4+ and CD8+ T cells. In regard to this clone: The target of this receptor is not known. Base qualities are not at hand, and no much larger clone is one base apart.

Here the chain combines TRBV30 and TRBJ1-1; the D segment cannot be called with confidence. This specimen was CD4+ T cells sorted from blood, taken at approximately week 36, from a patient treated with tofacitinib. The source is a human donor with alopecia areata. The CDR3 region reads CAWSVQVSEAFF. The base sequence is TGTGCCTGGAGTGTTCAGGTGTCTGAAGCTTTCTTT.